Listed below are T cell receptor beta chains from one sample, sequenced in a study of T cells in Graves' hyperthyroidism and ophthalmopathy. TCRdb processed the multiplex PCR reads anew with MiXCR; each CDR3 protein has one entry. Of hundreds of thousands of distinct CDR3 sequences in the sample, over 12% were seen once. The sequenced material came from blood. The source is a middle-aged man with Graves' ophthalmopathy. CDR3s include the opening cysteine and the closing phenylalanine or tryptophan. D genes are given only for firm matches. Clone size is given for some rows only: seen once, a few or many times, or a class if the clone is expanded.

v_call,d_call,clone_size,j_call,cdr3_aa
TRBV6-2/TRBV6-3,-,-,TRBJ2-6,CASTNGGAGANVLTF
TRBV7-3,TRBD2,many,TRBJ2-1,CASSPRLADEQFF
TRBV6-2/TRBV6-3,-,few,TRBJ1-5,CASRNWGINQPQHF
TRBV4-1,TRBD1,few,TRBJ1-1,CASSQRTGPTEAFF
TRBV7-9,TRBD2,-,TRBJ2-2,CASSSGRGIRSGELFF
TRBV15,-,many,TRBJ2-7,CATSRDPSNSYEQYF
TRBV28,-,many,TRBJ1-5,CASSLGTDTRLQPQHF
TRBV27,-,many,TRBJ1-2,CASSLEARAYYGYTF
TRBV10-1,-,few,TRBJ2-7,CASSRGFSYEQYF
TRBV20-1,-,-,TRBJ2-1,CSASGAYNEQFF
TRBV7-9,-,few,TRBJ2-1,CASSRWAGTSYNEQFF
TRBV20-1,-,many,TRBJ2-1,CSARVPGTGNEQFF
TRBV29-1,-,many,TRBJ2-7,CSARSPGTYEQYF
TRBV29-1,TRBD2,many,TRBJ2-7,CSVAASGVWDEQYF
TRBV28,-,many,TRBJ2-7,CASSLVPSRTGEQYF
TRBV6-2/TRBV6-3,TRBD2,few,TRBJ2-1,CASSKLAGATSYNEQFF
TRBV20-1,-,-,TRBJ1-5,CSARGENQPQHF
TRBV9,TRBD2,few,TRBJ2-7,CASSVGGRDIYEQYF
TRBV28,-,many,TRBJ2-1,CASSSRHKDSSYNEQFF
TRBV11-2,TRBD1,many,TRBJ2-2,CASSSGQGPSFGELFF
TRBV11-3,-,many,TRBJ2-2,CASSLGESMNTGELFF
TRBV5-1,-,-,TRBJ2-3,CASSLAPIITFGTQRGTDTQYF
TRBV27,TRBD1,many,TRBJ2-1,CASSPGTGSYNEQFF
TRBV14,-,-,TRBJ2-7,CASSRVGSRLSYEQYF
TRBV5-1,-,few,TRBJ2-1,CASRVTRVRSYNEQFF
TRBV6-2/TRBV6-3,TRBD2,many,TRBJ2-7,CASSYSTSGLYEQYF
TRBV6-1,TRBD2,few,TRBJ2-1,CASREAGERTSEQFF
TRBV7-2,TRBD1,many,TRBJ2-7,CASSFGQGGPGEQYF
TRBV7-9,-,few,TRBJ1-2,CASSLADGRSYGYTF
TRBV13,-,-,TRBJ2-1,CASSGLGGGEQFF
TRBV25-1,-,few,TRBJ2-1,CASTDPGGAHNEQFF
TRBV18,TRBD2,many,TRBJ2-1,CASSSMTSGDEQFF
TRBV20-1,-,-,TRBJ1-2,CSARDRKGGSYGYTF
TRBV9,-,many,TRBJ1-2,CASSVADGYGYTF
TRBV29-1,TRBD1,many,TRBJ1-5,CSVGRDRDQPQHF
TRBV3-1,TRBD1,few,TRBJ1-2,CASSRGDRGHGYTF
TRBV30,TRBD2,many,TRBJ2-1,CAWSVGTSGINEQFF
TRBV5-1,TRBD2,many,TRBJ2-7,CASAPRAGTYEQYF
TRBV19,-,-,TRBJ2-7,CASSIAARSYEQYF
TRBV29-1,TRBD1,few,TRBJ1-2,CSVGGQEYYGYTF
TRBV29-1,TRBD1,-,TRBJ1-1,CSVEDRGTGNTEAFF
TRBV18,-,few,TRBJ1-5,CASSPPDGQFNQPQHF
TRBV5-1,-,-,TRBJ2-2,CASSLDTVAGELFF
TRBV20-1,TRBD2,few,TRBJ2-2,CSAREPSGSPGELFF
TRBV5-4,-,few,TRBJ2-1,CASSFREGNEQFF
TRBV5-1,-,many,TRBJ2-2,CASSPLSTVTRTGELFF